This T cell receptor (beta chain) was profiled in a study of Ad26.COV2.S vaccination and SARS-CoV-2 variants. Overall study: Doses of Ad26.COV2.S were injected into muscle once or twice, 56 days apart.

Sequenced by immunoSEQ multiplex PCR; TCRdb stores in-frame clones only, minus some. The sample contains 380,000 or so clones, around nine tenths of which appear only once. Study-wide results and caveats: Possible underestimation of total T cell responses by the TCR breadth and depth analyses was noted.

Indicated treatment: roughly 18 received Ad26.COV2.S at low or high dose, single or two shots; about five received placebo; per-sample allocation not given. Sampling was done on day 63 after the first vaccine or placebo injection. A note on this clone: Antigen specificity is unknown.

Trimming pared 2 bases from V and 2 bases from J, leaving 23 bases between. The CDR3 covers 19 residues. The V gene's germline CDR1 is MNHEY and CDR2 SVGEGT. This chain links TRBV6-2 or TRBV6-3 with TRBJ2-3, with D possibly TRBD2 on 6 matching bases. The sequence came from a person aged 18-60 years who received the Ad26.COV2.S COVID-19 vaccine or a placebo. The input for sequencing was peripheral blood, taken in a trial of Ad26.COV2.S vaccine versus placebo. This CDR3 is CASSYPFGLAGNPTDTQYF. CDR3 DNA sequence: TGTGCCAGCAGTTACCCTTTTGGCTTGGCGGGAAACCCCACAGATACGCAGTATTTT.